A selection of T cell receptor beta chains follows, all from one sample in a study of T cells after yellow fever vaccination. TCRdb re-derived calls from the 5' RACE reads in MiXCR, one entry per CDR3 protein. This table has a few hundred thousand distinct CDR3 sequences, roughly 8.4% appearing once. The sample was PBMCs, taken approximately 47 days after the first yellow fever vaccination. The source of these receptors is a man younger than 35 who received the YFV17D yellow fever vaccine. The conserved cysteine and the conserved F or W are not part of the CDR3 here. The order of the fields is V gene, CDR3 protein.

v_call: TRBV4-3
cdr3_aa: ASSQETNSPLH

v_call: TRBV3-1
cdr3_aa: ASCPAVGGVYEQY

v_call: TRBV20-1
cdr3_aa: SARDFRGLAGPQETQY

v_call: TRBV5-1
cdr3_aa: ASSLGSGNQPQH

v_call: TRBV14
cdr3_aa: ASSQVPGGSYEQY

v_call: TRBV5-1
cdr3_aa: ASSMGATANLGDTQY

v_call: TRBV18
cdr3_aa: ASSTDRRNTDTQY

v_call: TRBV20-1
cdr3_aa: SALRGNTEAF

v_call: TRBV20-1
cdr3_aa: SASATGVRLRETQY

v_call: TRBV5-1
cdr3_aa: ASSSGYRDRVIGTEAF

v_call: TRBV7-2
cdr3_aa: ASSWATDTQY

v_call: TRBV6-5
cdr3_aa: ASSLEGRGAGYT

v_call: TRBV5-1
cdr3_aa: ASSLAGAETGELF

v_call: TRBV9
cdr3_aa: ASSVDSQGNSPLH

v_call: TRBV29-1
cdr3_aa: SFQQRGQFDERF

v_call: TRBV6-1
cdr3_aa: ASSDYGPSGPYNEQF

v_call: TRBV12-3/TRBV12-4
cdr3_aa: ASSFQLGYEQY

v_call: TRBV7-9
cdr3_aa: ASSLAWGQGTETQY

v_call: TRBV29-1
cdr3_aa: SVLRPLNTEAF

v_call: TRBV20-1
cdr3_aa: SEVGGKTTDTQY

v_call: TRBV7-3
cdr3_aa: ASSQSGQGGNTIY

v_call: TRBV4-2
cdr3_aa: ASSQPNTGELF

v_call: TRBV10-3
cdr3_aa: AIGPTDPYNSPLH

v_call: TRBV6-2/TRBV6-3
cdr3_aa: ASSPLDVLANTGELF

v_call: TRBV18
cdr3_aa: ASSPSSKETQY

v_call: TRBV11-3
cdr3_aa: ASSLARQTEAF

v_call: TRBV3-1
cdr3_aa: ASSQVGSGVEAF

v_call: TRBV29-1
cdr3_aa: SALPPGRGYT

v_call: TRBV5-1
cdr3_aa: ASSLFLSETQY

v_call: TRBV20-1
cdr3_aa: SARDLNTHEQY

v_call: TRBV4-1
cdr3_aa: ASSQDSSDRQTYGYT

v_call: TRBV5-1
cdr3_aa: ASSLAGRVQY

v_call: TRBV12-3/TRBV12-4
cdr3_aa: ASSFLDGNSPLH

v_call: TRBV4-1
cdr3_aa: ASSQDMGELF

v_call: TRBV7-9
cdr3_aa: ASSARTGTETF

v_call: TRBV19
cdr3_aa: ASSIGGQTSEQY

v_call: TRBV5-1
cdr3_aa: ASTEEGNTEAF

v_call: TRBV15
cdr3_aa: ATSMDRGRHNEQF

v_call: TRBV20-1
cdr3_aa: SAFISEEDTQY

v_call: TRBV5-1
cdr3_aa: ASSLIPGDQETQY

v_call: TRBV12-3/TRBV12-4
cdr3_aa: ASSFRQTYEQY

v_call: TRBV4-2
cdr3_aa: ASSQDYRGIQETQY